The rows below give T cell receptor beta chains drawn from one sample of a study of blood T cell repertoires in COVID-19. Assay used: immunoSEQ multiplex PCR; TCRdb lists only in-frame clones, some missing. The sample lists about 160,000 clones; roughly 88% were seen once. Sample: peripheral blood. Receptors originate from a man between 18 and 29 years old with acute or convalescent COVID-19. CDR3s include the opening cysteine and the closing phenylalanine or tryptophan.

CASNPRGLAPSEQFF	TRBV27	TRBJ2-1
CASSIVDTSNQPQHF	TRBV19	TRBJ1-5
CASSQDPSGGPYNEQFF	TRBV4-2	TRBJ2-1
CASSLASGGAESETQYF	TRBV5-1	TRBJ2-5
CASGTTFTYEQYF	TRBV2	TRBJ2-7
CAISESGDGQFF	TRBV10-3	TRBJ2-1
CAWSVLPRSHLEKLFF	TRBV30	TRBJ1-4
CASIRTGANYGYTF	TRBV19	TRBJ1-2
CASSDYGTANTEAFF	TRBV6-1	TRBJ1-1
CASSYGQSKGFESYNEQFF	TRBV7-9	TRBJ2-1
CASSPTTGNQPQHF	TRBV3-1/TRBV3-2	TRBJ1-5
CASSSPTGFLNTIYF	TRBV19	TRBJ1-3
CASSLAIGQGIETQYF	TRBV5-5	TRBJ2-5
CASSLAAGGTGELFF	TRBV11-2	TRBJ2-2
CASSLSGADEKLFF	TRBV7-2	TRBJ1-4
CASSLDEGQGYSPLHF	TRBV11-2	TRBJ1-6
CASRYSTDTQYF	TRBV2	TRBJ2-3
CARQRGRQETQYF	TRBV2	TRBJ2-5
CAWSPISSGANVLTF	TRBV30	TRBJ2-6
CASSLVGAGGGEQFF	TRBV7-6	TRBJ2-1
CASSPPRLVGGEKTEAFF	TRBV3-1/TRBV3-2	TRBJ1-1
CASSPSNYGYTF	TRBV3-1/TRBV3-2	TRBJ1-2
CASRGQGNGYTF	TRBV5-6	TRBJ1-2
CASSLAGVSDTQYF	TRBV19	TRBJ2-3
CASSDPSQGAAEAFF	TRBV25-1	TRBJ1-1
CAWTKPLISGGGNEQFF	TRBV30	TRBJ2-1
CASSMEGNSNQPQHF	TRBV19	TRBJ1-5
CASNKGVIIRNTEAFF	TRBV19	TRBJ1-1
CASKGWTPTSFNSPLHF	TRBV19	TRBJ1-6
CASSPKPGFYGYTF	TRBV28	TRBJ1-2
CASSMGGNTEAFF	TRBV6-4	TRBJ1-1
CASTQGAGAGGYTF	TRBV19	TRBJ1-2
CASSLPGQGARTF	TRBV7-9	TRBJ1-2
CASSFSTGRTEAFF	TRBV5-1	TRBJ1-1
CASSLTPGQTYNEQFF	TRBV7-2	TRBJ2-1
CASSPYRLNSGNTIYF	TRBV18	TRBJ1-3
CASIRQGARANEKLFF	TRBV7-9	TRBJ1-4
CASNLRGWETQYF	TRBV5-1	TRBJ2-5
CASRQGAYGYTF	TRBV19	TRBJ1-2
CASSVYRVNDNQPQHF	TRBV6-1	TRBJ1-5
CASSPAGGFNSPLHF	TRBV7-8	TRBJ1-6
CASIELNTEAFF	TRBV2	TRBJ1-1